This is a list of T cell receptor beta chains from one sample in a study of blood T cell repertoires in COVID-19. Only in-frame clones appear in the TCRdb table, and some are missing; sequencing was by immunoSEQ multiplex PCR. The sample yields over 350,000 clones, more than 80% seen once. The sample consisted of peripheral blood. These receptors were obtained from a woman younger than 45 with active or convalescent COVID-19. The CDR3 runs from the conserved cysteine through the conserved F or W. D genes are given only for firm matches. Expanded clones are given a class, and other clones once, few, many or no size at all.

clone_size | d_call | j_call | v_call | cdr3_nt | cdr3_aa
NA | TRBD1 | TRBJ1-1 | TRBV12-5 | TGTGCTAGTGGTTTGGCCGGACAGGGTTGGGACACTGAAGCTTTCTTT | CASGLAGQGWDTEAFF
NA | TRBD1 | TRBJ1-3 | TRBV5-1 | TGCGCCAGCAGCATAACAGGGGGCTCTGGAAACACCATATATTTT | CASSITGGSGNTIYF
NA | NA | TRBJ1-3 | TRBV29-1 | TGCAGCGTTGAATCAGAGGGGGCTGGAAACACCATATATTTT | CSVESEGAGNTIYF
NA | TRBD2 | TRBJ2-3 | TRBV2 | TGTGCCAGCAAGCGGGAGTCGGTCCCTAGCACAGATACGCAGTATTTT | CASKRESVPSTDTQYF
NA | NA | TRBJ2-3 | TRBV6-5 | TGTGCCAGCAGTCCCCGTACAGATACGCAGTATTTT | CASSPRTDTQYF
NA | TRBD2 | TRBJ2-7 | TRBV6-6 | TGTGCCAGCAGATCCCAACAAACTAGCGGAGGCTACGAGCAGTACTTC | CASRSQQTSGGYEQYF
NA | NA | TRBJ1-2 | TRBV2 | TGTGCCAGCAGTGAAGCGCTTCTCGTGGGGAGCTATGGCTACACCTTC | CASSEALLVGSYGYTF
NA | TRBD1 | TRBJ1-2 | TRBV2 | TGTGCCAGCAGTGAAGACAGGGGGCGGTTTGGCTACACCTTC | CASSEDRGRFGYTF
NA | TRBD2 | TRBJ2-7 | TRBV2 | TGTGCCAGCAGTGAAAGAACTAGCGTTCCCGTTGACGAGCAGTACTTC | CASSERTSVPVDEQYF
NA | TRBD2 | TRBJ2-3 | TRBV10-1 | TGCGCCAGCAGTCCTAGCGGGGGACTCACAGATACGCAGTATTTT | CASSPSGGLTDTQYF
NA | TRBD2 | TRBJ2-1 | TRBV3-1/TRBV3-2 | TGTGCCAGCAGCCAGGGTAAGGGACTAGCGGGGCGCAATGAGCAGTTCTTC | CASSQGKGLAGRNEQFF
NA | NA | TRBJ2-1 | TRBV15 | TGTGCCACCAGCAGAGTCAGCGGAGTTGGGCCCTACAATGAGCAGTTCTTC | CATSRVSGVGPYNEQFF
NA | NA | TRBJ1-4 | TRBV4-1 | TGCGCCAGCAGCCAAAACTTGATGGGCGAAAAACTGTTTTTT | CASSQNLMGEKLFF
NA | NA | TRBJ1-2 | TRBV5-6 | TGTGCCAGCAGCTTGGTGGCATCGCCTAACTATGGCTACACCTTC | CASSLVASPNYGYTF
NA | TRBD1 | TRBJ1-2 | TRBV27 | TGTGCCAGCAGGGGACAGCTCTATGGCTACACCTTC | CASRGQLYGYTF
once | NA | TRBJ1-3 | TRBV19 | TGTGCCAGTAGTCAGGACATTGGAAACACCATATATTTT | CASSQDIGNTIYF
NA | TRBD2 | TRBJ2-3 | TRBV6-6 | TGTGCCAGCAGTCTAGGGCGGGGGGGCCCAGATACGCAGTATTTT | CASSLGRGGPDTQYF